This passage covers 18 T cell receptor beta chains from one sample sequenced in a study of human CD8 memory T cell subsets. By UMI-labeled 5' RACE, the TCR beta libraries were made. TCRdb reanalyzed the 5' RACE reads, giving one entry per CDR3 protein sequence and no DNA. The table for this sample gives about 5,100 distinct CDR3 sequences. Sequences were obtained from CD8+ T cells from PBMCs. The receptors were sampled from a human donor in good health.

The rearrangement links TRBV19 to TRBJ2-1; TCRdb indicates TRBD2, and absent DNA this call remains unverified. The germline V gene has CDR1 LNHDA and CDR2 SQIVND (reference sequence). CDR3 length equals 15 residues. The CDR3 protein is CASSLLPRAFDEQFF. The full variable domain, completed using reference TRBV19 and TRBJ2-1, is DGGITQSPKYLFRKEGQNVTLSCEQNLNHDAMYWYRQDPGQGLRLIYYSQIVNDFQKGDIAEGYSVSREKKESFPLTVTSAQKNPTAFYLCASSLLPRAFDEQFFGPGTRLTVL.

This clonotype is identified as medium-sized from frequency. The rearrangement uses TRBV19 and TRBJ2-1; TCRdb's D call, TRBD2, is unchecked because there is no DNA. The CDR3 length is 15 residues. Germline CDR1 and CDR2: LNHDA and SQIVND (reference sequence). This CDR3 reads CASSLAGSTYNEQFF.

V is TRBV6-4 and J is TRBJ1-6; the TRBD1 assignment by TCRdb is unverifiable without DNA. The germline gives CDR1 MRHNA, CDR2 SNTAGT. The CDR3 loop spans 13 amino acids. The CDR3 reads CASSEGANSPLHF.

The chain is built from TRBV5-4 and TRBJ1-6. This CDR3 has 14 residues. CDR1 and CDR2 from the germline V gene are SGHNT and YYREEE (reference sequence). The CDR3 protein is CASSLGVGNSPLHF.

The rearrangement joins TRBV2 to TRBJ1-5. The germline V gene has CDR1 SNHLY and CDR2 FYNNEI. The CDR3 has 14 residues. This CDR3 reads CASRDSYSNQPQHF.

The chain links TRBV5-5 to TRBJ2-7. This CDR3 contains 13 residues. Germline V gives CDR1 SGHKS, CDR2 YYEKEE (reference sequence). The CDR3 protein is CASSLDRSGEQYF.

The chain joins TRBV12-3 or TRBV12-4 to TRBJ2-1. The CDR3 runs to 11 residues. The CDR3 is CASSLAGEQFF.

The rearrangement joins TRBV28 to TRBJ2-1; TCRdb returns TRBD2, unconfirmable since there is no DNA. Germline V lookup: CDR1 MDHEN, CDR2 SYDVKM. The CDR3 consists of 13 residues. This CDR3 reads CASASGTYNEQFF.

The chain couples TRBV27 to TRBJ2-3; lacking DNA, the TRBD1 call made by TCRdb goes unchecked. The CDR3 is made up of 18 amino acids. Germline V gene sequence: CDR1 MNHEY, CDR2 SMNVEV (reference sequence). The CDR3 spells CASSLFAGTGKLTDTQYF.

This clonotype registers medium-sized by frequency. V and J are TRBV29-1 and TRBJ2-1; TCRdb names TRBD1, which stays unverified in the absence of DNA. The CDR3 contains 12 residues. The germline gives CDR1 SQVTM, CDR2 ANQGSEA. This chain's CDR3 is CSVQGLGYEQFF.

This chain uses TRBV12-3 or TRBV12-4 with TRBJ2-1; there is no DNA to check the TCRdb D call of TRBD1. This CDR3 comprises 13 residues. This CDR3 is CASSFPGENEQFF.

In terms of frequency, this clonotype is medium-sized. The chain recombines TRBV20-1 with TRBJ2-1; TCRdb calls TRBD1, which cannot be checked without DNA. Germline-derived CDR1 and CDR2 are DFQATT and SNEGSKA (reference sequence). The CDR3 loop spans 15 amino acids. Here the CDR3 reads CSADSGESSYNEQFF.

The chain is built from TRBV2 and TRBJ2-5. Germline V gene lookup returns CDR1 SNHLY and CDR2 FYNNEI. The CDR3 extends over 14 amino acids. The CDR3 loop reads CASSEVAAQETQYF.

The rearrangement uses TRBV5-1 and TRBJ1-1; TCRdb returns TRBD1, unconfirmable since there is no DNA. This CDR3 has 14 amino acids. Germline assignment: CDR1 SGHRS and CDR2 YFSETQ. The CDR3 loop reads CASSLRGVGTEAFF.

The V call is TRBV7-3, the J call TRBJ2-7; lacking DNA, the TRBD2 call made by TCRdb goes unchecked. The CDR3 is 17 amino acids. Germline assignment: CDR1 SGHTA and CDR2 FQGTGA. The CDR3 sequence is CASSATGLDTFSYEQYF.

The rearrangement links TRBV28 to TRBJ1-5; TCRdb's D gene call, TRBD1, goes unchecked for lack of DNA. Looked up from germline, CDR1 is MDHEN and CDR2 is SYDVKM. The CDR3 has 14 residues. This chain's CDR3 is CASSFRGEGQPQHF.

The CDR3 is CSVVGNNQGKETQYF. The chain couples TRBV29-1 to TRBJ2-5; TCRdb indicates TRBD1, and absent DNA this call remains unverified. Germline CDR1 is SQVTM and CDR2 is ANQGSEA. The CDR3 runs 15 residues.

The chain uses TRBV4-1 and TRBJ1-2. CDR3 length: 13 amino acids. CDR1 is MGHRA, CDR2 YSYEKL, per germline. The CDR3 reads CASSQQLNYGYTF.